The present entry profiles one T cell receptor (beta chain) with its context. The antigen remains unidentified. CDR1 is MDHEN and CDR2 is SYDVKM in the germline V gene. V gave up 6 bases and J gave up 0 bases; unmatched junction bases: 5. This CDR3 has 15 amino acids. The data stem from a study of T cell responses to AZD1222 COVID-19 vaccine. Findings of the study overall: Females made up more of the donors, who were largely white British, and clonal diversity may have come out too low.

The data were produced by immunoSEQ multiplex PCR, yet TCRdb's version contains in-frame clones alone and is incomplete. The sample lists 130,000 to 150,000 clones, 80% to 85% seen once, with less than 5% in the top ten. This chain links TRBV28 with TRBJ1-5; 7 nucleotides match TRBD1. This TCR was sampled from an adult in good health. Here the sequenced sample was peripheral blood, taken on day 0 of MenACWY control vaccination. CDR3 protein: CASRLQGNSNQPQHF. The CDR3 DNA reads as TGTGCCAGCAGACTACAGGGGAATAGCAATCAGCCCCAGCATTTT. Full variable domain (missing parts from reference TRBV28 and TRBJ1-5): DVKVTQSSRYLVKRTGEKVFLECVQDMDHENMFWYRQDPGLGLRLIYFSYDVKMKEKGDIPEGYSVSREKKERFSLILESASTNQTSMYLCASRLQGNSNQPQHFGDGTRLSIL.